The 11 T cell receptor beta chains below come from one sample, sequenced in a study of T cell responses to AZD1222 COVID-19 vaccine. Here immunoSEQ multiplex PCR was the method, and the copy in TCRdb shows in-frame clones only, minus some. Among more than 140,000 clones listed, 88% were seen once. The sample consisted of peripheral blood, taken on day 0 of AZD1222 vaccination. The receptors stem from an adult in good health.

As DNA, the CDR3 is TGTGCCAGCAGTTTGACACCCACCGGGGAGCTGTTTTTT. Translation gives CASSLTPTGELFF. The rearrangement joins TRBV12-3 or TRBV12-4 to TRBJ2-2; the D is unclear. Trimming left V 3 bases short and J 4 bases short, with 6 bases between. The CDR3 covers 13 residues.

The chain links TRBV14 to TRBJ2-2; D remains ambiguous. CDR1 is SGHDN and CDR2 is FVKESK in the germline V gene. The CDR3 is made up of 18 amino acids. V was pared by 0 bases and J by 0 bases, with 14 bases between. CDR3 sequence (DNA): TGTGCCAGCAGCCAAGATCTTCCCGTCTTTGCGAACACCGGGGAGCTGTTTTTT. Its protein product is CASSQDLPVFANTGELFF. Drawing the rest from reference TRBV14 and TRBJ2-2, the complete variable domain is EAGVTQFPSHSVIEKGQTVTLRCDPISGHDNLYWYRRVMGKEIKFLLHFVKESKQDESGMPNNRFLAERTGGTYSTLKVQPAELEDSGVYFCASSQDLPVFANTGELFFGEGSRLTVL.

V is TRBV7-3 and J is TRBJ2-1; D may be TRBD2 (6 bases). The V end lost 0 bases, the J end lost 0 bases, and 12 bases lay between the germline ends. The germline V gene has CDR1 SGHTA and CDR2 FQGTGA. This CDR3 contains 17 residues. The CDR3: CASSLTFDGSSYNEQFF. Here the CDR3 DNA reads TGTGCCAGCAGCTTAACGTTCGACGGGAGCTCCTACAATGAGCAGTTCTTC.

V gene TRBV5-1 combines with J gene TRBJ2-5; 10 nucleotides align to TRBD2. Germline assignment: CDR1 SGHRS and CDR2 YFSETQ. V trimming: 4 bases; J trimming: 4 bases; junction bases outside the gene matches: 7. The CDR3 is 15 amino acids. The CDR3 spells CASSLSGLAVETQYF. For the CDR3, the DNA is TGCGCCAGCAGCCTGTCAGGACTAGCGGTAGAGACCCAGTACTTC.

The V and J genes are TRBV7-3 and TRBJ1-5; D is perhaps TRBD1 (5 bases). The CDR3 sequence is 14 residues long. V lost 5 bases and J lost 3, with 11 bases in between. The germline CDR1 and CDR2 sequences are SGHTA and FQGTGA. The CDR3 coding sequence is TGTGCCAGCAGCCTACGACAGAACAATCAGCCCCAGCATTTT. Translation gives CASSLRQNNQPQHF.

The V gene is TRBV30, the J gene TRBJ1-3, with 12 positions matching TRBD1. This CDR3 is built from 16 residues. V shed 1 base, J shed 4 bases, and the junction held 5 bases outside the gene matches. Germline CDR1 GTSNPN, CDR2 SVGIG (reference sequence). The CDR3 coding sequence is TGTGCCTGGAGTGGGGGGACAGGGGGCCGCGGAAACACCATATATTTT. This codes for CAWSGGTGGRGNTIYF.

The chain combines TRBV2 with TRBJ1-3; 7 positions match TRBD1. The germline V gene has CDR1 SNHLY and CDR2 FYNNEI. CDR3 length: 16 residues. The V and J ends lost 2 bases and 1 base, in that order; junction bases with no gene match: 5. The CDR3 sequence: CASSEQGGLSGNTIYF. CDR3 DNA sequence: TGTGCCAGCAGTGAACAGGGGGGGTTATCTGGAAACACCATATATTTT.

This chain uses TRBV19 with TRBJ1-5; TRBD1 aligns across 12 bases. In germline, CDR1 is LNHDA, CDR2 SQIVND (reference sequence). V trimming: 9 bases; J trimming: 0 bases; junction bases outside the gene matches: 9. The CDR3 totals 17 residues. The CDR3 coding sequence is TGTGCCAGCATGCCGGGACAGGGGGCCCGTAGCAATCAGCCCCAGCATTTT. Protein product: CASMPGQGARSNQPQHF.

This sequence joins TRBV5-5 and TRBJ2-1; TRBD1 matches at 7 bases. The CDR3 runs 16 residues. CDR1 is SGHKS, CDR2 YYEKEE, per germline (reference sequence). Trimming at V came to 4 bases and at J to 5 bases, leaving 12 bases not matched to a gene. CDR3 nucleotide sequence: TGTGCCAGCAGCCTCGCCCCAGGGGGATGGAACAATGAGCAGTTCTTC. This encodes CASSLAPGGWNNEQFF. The full variable domain, completed using reference TRBV5-5 and TRBJ2-1, is DAGVTQSPTHLIKTRGQQVTLRCSPISGHKSVSWYQQVLGQGPQFIFQYYEKEERGRGNFPDRFSARQFPNYSSELNVNALLLGDSALYLCASSLAPGGWNNEQFFGPGTRLTVL.

This chain uses TRBV7-9 with TRBJ2-5; D is undetermined. CDR1 and CDR2 (germline): SEHNR, FQNEAQ (reference sequence). This CDR3 comprises 14 residues. V gave up 6 bases and J gave up 0 bases, with 11 bases separating them. The CDR3 reads CASSPTVNQETQYF. Here the CDR3 DNA reads TGTGCCAGCAGTCCCACGGTGAACCAAGAGACCCAGTACTTC.

The rearrangement uses TRBV12-5 and TRBJ2-1; 8 bases match TRBD2. The V gene end was trimmed by 0 bases and the J gene end by 0 bases; junction bases not matched to a gene: 10. The CDR3 is made up of 19 amino acids. Germline CDR1 is LGHNT and CDR2 is FRNRAP. The DNA of the CDR3 is TGTGCTAGTGGTTTGGTACTGGGGAGCGGGAGCGTCTCCTACAATGAGCAGTTCTTC. Its translation: CASGLVLGSGSVSYNEQFF.